The TCR beta chain under discussion was sequenced for a study of cytomegalovirus exposure and HLA in healthy donors. TCRdb's copy holds only in-frame clones and misses some; the assay was immunoSEQ multiplex PCR. The sample has 50,000 or so clones, about 93% seen once; the top ten hold about 7.8%. CDR1 is SGHAT and CDR2 is FQNNGV in the germline V gene. The CDR3 runs to 16 residues. Trimming at V came to 5 bases and at J to 5 bases, leaving 11 bases not matched to a gene. This chain connects TRBV11-2 to TRBJ2-1, with 8 bases identical to TRBD2. Sequencing was carried out using PBMCs. This sequence originates from a woman aged 18-29 years in good health and CMV-seropositive. The CDR3 is CASSPPGAGGNNEQFF. In DNA form, the CDR3 reads TGTGCCAGCAGCCCCCCAGGGGCGGGAGGAAACAATGAGCAGTTCTTC. The variable domain in full, with the rest retrieved from reference TRBV11-2 and TRBJ2-1, is EAGVAQSPRYKIIEKRQSVAFWCNPISGHATLYWYQQILGQGPKLLIQFQNNGVVDDSQLPKDRFSAERLKGVDSTLKIQPAKLEDSAVYLCASSPPGAGGNNEQFFGPGTRLTVL.